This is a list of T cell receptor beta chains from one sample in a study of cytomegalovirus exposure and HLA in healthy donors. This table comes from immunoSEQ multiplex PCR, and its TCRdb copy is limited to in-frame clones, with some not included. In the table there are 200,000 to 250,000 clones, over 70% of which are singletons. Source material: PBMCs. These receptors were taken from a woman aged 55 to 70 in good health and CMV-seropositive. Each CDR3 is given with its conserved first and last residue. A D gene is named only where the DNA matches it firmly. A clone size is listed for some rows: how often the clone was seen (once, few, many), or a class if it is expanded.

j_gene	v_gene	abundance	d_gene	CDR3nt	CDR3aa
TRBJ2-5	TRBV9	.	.	TGTGCCAGCAGCGGACAGAGATCTGGTGAGCAGTACTTC	CASSGQRSGEQYF
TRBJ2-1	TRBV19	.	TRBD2	TGTGCCAGTAGTATGGGGGGCGGACTAGCGGGCTGGGCCAATGAGCAGTTCTTC	CASSMGGGLAGWANEQFF
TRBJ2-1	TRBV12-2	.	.	TGTGCAAGTCGCTCGAGACTAGGGATCGATGAGCAGTTCTTC	CASRSRLGIDEQFF
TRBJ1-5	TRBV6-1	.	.	TGTGCCAGCAGACAGGTCAACAATCAGCCCCAGCATTTT	CASRQVNNQPQHF
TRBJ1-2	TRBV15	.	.	TGTGCCACCAGCAGAGATACTCCTCCGGGTCCGGTATATGGCTACACCTTC	CATSRDTPPGPVYGYTF
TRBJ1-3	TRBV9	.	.	TGTGCCAGCAGCGCGGGTGGTGACTCTGGAAACACCATATATTTT	CASSAGGDSGNTIYF
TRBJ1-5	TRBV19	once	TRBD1	TGTGCCAGTAGTAGCACCTCCGGGACAGATTCTTATCAGCCCCAGCATTTT	CASSSTSGTDSYQPQHF
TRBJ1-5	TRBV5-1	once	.	TGCGCCAGCAAGCAAGGGGACAATAGCAATCAGCCCCAGCATTTT	CASKQGDNSNQPQHF
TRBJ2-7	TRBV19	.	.	TGTGCCAGTAGTAGTTATGCGCCCGGGTGGAACGAGCAGTACTTC	CASSSYAPGWNEQYF
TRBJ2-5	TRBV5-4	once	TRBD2	TGTGCCAGCAGCTTGAATAGCGGGAGTCCCCAAGAGACCCAGTACTTC	CASSLNSGSPQETQYF
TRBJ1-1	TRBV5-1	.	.	TGCGCCAGCACCCGACAGGCGAACCTTAAGAACACTGAAGCTTTCTTT	CASTRQANLKNTEAFF
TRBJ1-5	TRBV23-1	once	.	TGCGCCAGCAGTCAATCGGGGAGGAGGGGCCTGCCCTGCAATCAGCCCCAGCATTTT	CASSQSGRRGLPCNQPQHF
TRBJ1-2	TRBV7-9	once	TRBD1	TGTGCCAGCAGCCCGGACAGGTCCTACTATGGCTACACCTTC	CASSPDRSYYGYTF
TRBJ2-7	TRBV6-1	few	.	TGTGCCAGCAGTGAAAGGGGCACCTCCTACGAGCAGTACTTC	CASSERGTSYEQYF
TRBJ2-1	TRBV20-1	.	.	TGCAGTGCTCCGAAGGAGACTGAGCAGTTCTTC	CSAPKETEQFF
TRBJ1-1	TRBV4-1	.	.	TGCGCCAGCAGCCAGGGGGCGGAAGGCACTGAAGCTTTCTTT	CASSQGAEGTEAFF
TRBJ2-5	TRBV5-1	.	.	TGCGCCTGCAGCTGGGAGGTGGGTGAGACCCAGTACTTC	CACSWEVGETQYF
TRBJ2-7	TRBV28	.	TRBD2	TGTGCCAGCAGGGACACTAGCGGGAGCACCGAGCAGTACTTC	CASRDTSGSTEQYF
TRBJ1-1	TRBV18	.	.	TGTGCCAGCTCAGGGAGCACTGAAGCTTTCTTT	CASSGSTEAFF
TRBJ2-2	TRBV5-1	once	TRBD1	TGCGCCAGCACCCAATGGGACAGCTACACCGGGGAGCTGTTTTTT	CASTQWDSYTGELFF
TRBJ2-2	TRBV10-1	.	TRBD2	TGCGCCAGCAGGGCTAGCGGCTACGGGGAGCTGTTTTTT	CASRASGYGELFF
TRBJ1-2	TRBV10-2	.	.	TGCGCCAGCAGTGAATGGGGGGGGGATGACTATGGCTACACCTTC	CASSEWGGDDYGYTF
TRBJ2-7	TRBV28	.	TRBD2	TGTGCCACCCGGACTAGCGGTTCATACGAGCAGTACTTC	CATRTSGSYEQYF